One sample yielded the 21 T cell receptor beta chains listed below, sequenced in a study of neurological immune-mediated disorders. MiXCR was run by TCRdb on the 5' RACE reads, yielding one entry per CDR3 protein. The top ten hold roughly 6% of the sample, which has 55,000 to 70,000 distinct CDR3 sequences, roughly 5% seen once. The specimen was PBMCs. These receptors originate from a human donor with multiple sclerosis. The donor label of this sample is uncertain.

Many counts were recorded for this clonotype. This sequence joins TRBV5-1 and TRBJ1-1; a possible D gene is TRBD1 (5 bases). The V and J ends lost 0 bases and 0 bases respectively, with 15 bases between them. CDR1 SGHRS and CDR2 YFSETQ come from the germline V gene. The CDR3 has 17 residues. CDR3 sequence reads: CASSLAGPQGVNTEAFF. The DNA of the CDR3 is TGCGCCAGCAGCTTGGCGGGTCCACAAGGGGTGAACACTGAAGCTTTCTTT.

This clonotype was recorded at least ten times. This chain connects TRBV5-1 to TRBJ2-2; D not certain. This CDR3 spans 15 amino acids. Germline CDR1 SGHRS, CDR2 YFSETQ. V lost 0 bases to trimming and J lost 4 bases, with 10 bases between them. The chain's CDR3 is CASSLGSPSTGELFF. The DNA of the CDR3 is TGCGCCAGCAGCTTGGGAAGCCCTAGCACCGGGGAGCTGTTTTTT.

This clonotype was detected many times. The V gene is TRBV20-1, the J gene TRBJ2-7; tentative D call: TRBD2 (5 bases). The V and J ends lost 6 bases and 6 bases respectively, with 18 bases between them. The CDR3 sequence is 13 residues long. The V gene's germline CDR1 is DFQATT and CDR2 SNEGSKA (reference sequence). The CDR3 sequence: CSARRGLRSEQYF. The CDR3 bases are TGCAGTGCCAGGCGAGGGCTGCGCAGCGAGCAGTACTTC.

This clonotype has ten or more counts. The chain combines TRBV5-1 with TRBJ2-7, with TRBD1 matching over 10 bases. V lost 3 bases, J lost 4 bases, and 4 bases stayed unmatched. The CDR3 consists of 14 residues. Looked up from germline, CDR1 is SGHRS and CDR2 is YFSETQ. The CDR3 protein is CASSWRQGAYEQYF. In DNA form, the CDR3 reads TGCGCCAGCAGCTGGAGACAGGGGGCATACGAGCAGTACTTC. Together with reference TRBV5-1 and TRBJ2-7, the CDR3 gives the full variable domain: KAGVTQTPRYLIKTRGQQVTLSCSPISGHRSVSWYQQTPGQGLQFLFEYFSETQRNKGNFPGRFSGRQFSNSRSEMNVSTLELGDSALYLCASSWRQGAYEQYFGPGTRLTVT.

This rearrangement joins TRBV28 to TRBJ1-4; D is possibly TRBD1 (6 bases). CDR1 is MDHEN and CDR2 is SYDVKM in the germline V gene. The CDR3 runs to 13 residues. Deletions cut 2 bases from V and 12 bases from J, with 13 bases between. CDR3 amino acids: CASSLQHRAELFF. CDR3 bases: TGTGCCAGCAGTTTACAACACAGGGCGGAACTGTTTTTT.

Many counts were recorded for this clonotype. V gene TRBV21-1 combines with J gene TRBJ1-6; TRBD1, as called in the table, went unchecked against the DNA. TRBV21-1 is designated a pseudogene. The CDR3 spans 19 residues. The CDR3: CASSSLDRGVWSYNSPLHF. DNA of the CDR3: TGTGCCAGCAGCAGCCTGGACAGGGGGGTTTGGTCCTATAATTCACCCCTCCACTTT.

V is TRBV18 and J is TRBJ1-2; D gene unclear. Looked up from germline, CDR1 is KGHSH and CDR2 is LQKENI. The CDR3 is 14 amino acids. V lost 4 bases and J 2 bases, leaving 11 bases between the germline ends. The CDR3 bases are TGTGCCAGCTCACACAAAACAGAAAACTATGGCTACACCTTC. As protein: CASSHKTENYGYTF.

This clonotype was counted at least ten times. This chain uses TRBV12-3 or TRBV12-4 with TRBJ1-2; D possibly corresponds to TRBD1 (5 bases). Deletions cut 2 bases from V and 5 bases from J, with 12 bases between. The CDR3 extends over 14 amino acids. CDR3 in amino acids: CASSLRGHEYGYTF. DNA of the CDR3: TGTGCCAGCAGTTTAAGGGGTCATGAATATGGCTACACCTTC.

This clonotype was found many times. V gene TRBV9 combines with J gene TRBJ1-1; TRBD1 matches 11 bases. From germline, CDR1 is SGDLS and CDR2 YYNGEE. The CDR3 length is 12 residues. V dropped 7 bases and J dropped 11; count of bases not matched to a gene: 7. CDR3 region: CASQRTGGDAFF. Written as DNA, the CDR3 is TGTGCCAGCCAACGGACAGGGGGCGACGCTTTCTTT.

This clonotype has a count of ten or more. The chain has TRBV5-1 and TRBJ1-2; TRBD1 matches at 8 bases. Germline values: CDR1 SGHRS, CDR2 YFSETQ. V lost 5 bases to trimming and J lost 4 bases; unmatched junction nucleotides: 4. The CDR3 runs 13 residues. The CDR3 sequence: CASSPTGGYGYTF. The CDR3 nucleotides are TGCGCCAGCAGTCCTACAGGGGGCTATGGCTACACCTTC.

The CDR3 bases are TGTGCCAGCAGTCCACTGGACAGTTTCTATGGCTACACCTTC. Amino acids: CASSPLDSFYGYTF. The V gene is TRBV2, the J gene TRBJ1-2; D might be TRBD1 (6 bases). V lost 5 bases to trimming and J lost 4 bases, with 14 bases between them. From germline, CDR1 is SNHLY and CDR2 FYNNEI. The CDR3 is made up of 14 amino acids.

This clonotype was recorded at least ten times. This chain connects TRBV3-1 to TRBJ2-1, with D possibly TRBD2 on 6 matching bases. The CDR3 runs 17 residues. Germline V gene lookup returns CDR1 LGHDT and CDR2 YNNKEL (reference sequence). V gave up 4 bases and J gave up 0 bases, with 16 bases separating them. CDR3 coding DNA: TGTGCCAGCAGCCGAAACCACCCGGGGGTCTCCTACAATGAGCAGTTCTTC. Amino acids: CASSRNHPGVSYNEQFF.

This chain links TRBV20-1 with TRBJ2-3; D is unclear. The V end lost 5 bases, the J end lost 4 bases, and 13 bases lay between the germline ends. CDR1 DFQATT and CDR2 SNEGSKA come from the germline V gene (reference sequence). This CDR3 spans 13 amino acids. CDR3 sequence (DNA): TGCAGTGCTCAACAACGGCTGCCAGATACGCAGTATTTT. Residues: CSAQQRLPDTQYF.

Ten or more counts support this clonotype. The rearrangement joins TRBV3-1 to TRBJ1-1; the D is unclear. This CDR3 region has 14 residues. CDR1 LGHDT and CDR2 YNNKEL come from the germline V gene (reference sequence). V dropped 0 bases and J dropped 2 bases, with 7 bases sitting between them. CDR3 nucleotide sequence: TGTGCCAGCAGCCAAGATACCGGTAACACTGAAGCTTTCTTT. As protein: CASSQDTGNTEAFF.

With regard to this clonotype: It may be a read error: a sequence one base away is much more abundant. DNA for the CDR3: TGCGCCAGCAACCAGACAGAGACCCAGTACTTC. Amino acids: CASNQTETQYF. This chain connects TRBV5-1 to TRBJ2-5, with D hard to call. V was trimmed by 6 bases and J by 4 bases, leaving 7 bases between them. Germline CDR1 and CDR2: SGHRS and YFSETQ. The CDR3 consists of 11 residues.

In its sample, this clonotype was seen many times. This chain uses TRBV6-5 with TRBJ2-7; unclear D gene. V lost 0 bases, J lost 7 bases, and 19 bases lay in between. CDR1 MNHEY and CDR2 SVGAGI come from the germline V gene. The CDR3 contains 16 residues. CDR3: CASSYSRNHWAREQYF. The CDR3, as DNA: TGTGCCAGCAGTTACTCGAGAAACCACTGGGCACGGGAGCAGTACTTC.

This clonotype was observed at least ten times. This chain connects TRBV20-1 to TRBJ2-1, with 7 bases identical to TRBD1. V lost 5 bases and J lost 2; bases outside the gene matches: 6. This CDR3 spans 14 amino acids. Per the germline V gene, CDR1 is DFQATT and CDR2 is SNEGSKA (reference sequence). The CDR3 spells CSAGRTGPYNEQFF. CDR3 nucleotides: TGCAGTGCTGGGCGGACAGGCCCCTACAATGAGCAGTTCTTC.

Many counts were recorded for this clonotype. This chain uses TRBV10-3 with TRBJ1-1; D perhaps matches TRBD1 (6 bases). CDR1 is ENHRY, CDR2 SYGVKD, per germline. V was shortened by 2 bases and J by 0 bases, with 10 bases between the two germline ends. The CDR3 is made up of 15 amino acids. The chain's CDR3 is CAISEVQGVNTEAFF. The CDR3 DNA reads as TGTGCCATCAGTGAGGTACAGGGCGTGAACACTGAAGCTTTCTTT.

This clonotype was counted many times. CDR3 loop: CASGLAGGPDTGELFF. CDR3 nucleotides: TGTGCTAGTGGACTAGCGGGGGGCCCGGACACCGGGGAGCTGTTTTTT. This chain links TRBV12-5 with TRBJ2-2, with TRBD2 matching 12 bases. The CDR3 length is 16 residues. Looked up from germline, CDR1 is LGHNT and CDR2 is FRNRAP. The junction had 5 bases not matched to a gene; V was cut back by 6 bases and J by 3 bases.

This clonotype was detected ten times or more. The rearrangement joins TRBV2 to TRBJ2-1; D is unresolved. V was clipped by 6 bases and J by 8 bases, with 11 bases between them. The CDR3 extends over 12 amino acids. The germline CDR1 and CDR2 sequences are SNHLY and FYNNEI. The CDR3 DNA sequence: TGTGCCAGCAGCGCGCCAGGCTATGAGCAGTTCTTC. Amino acid sequence: CASSAPGYEQFF.

In this sample, this clonotype turned up many times. The rearrangement joins TRBV7-9 to TRBJ1-6; D is uncertain. With 1 base removed from V and 10 bases from J, the gap between germline ends came to 5 bases. Germline V gene lookup returns CDR1 SEHNR and CDR2 FQNEAQ (reference sequence). The length of the CDR3 is 12 residues. CDR3 sequence reads: CASSLGSSPLHF. The DNA of the CDR3 is TGTGCCAGCAGCTTAGGTTCATCACCCCTCCACTTT.